The rows below give T cell receptor beta chains drawn from one sample of a study of OX40 agonist ivuxolimab in advanced cancers. Sequencing used immunoSEQ multiplex PCR; TCRdb keeps in-frame clones, though not all of them. The sample lists some 30,000 clones, approximately 84% seen once, with about 16% in the top ten. This material consisted of CD4+ or CD8+ T cells sorted from blood, taken in a trial of the OX40 agonist ivuxolimab. The receptor source for this set is an adult with an advanced solid tumor such as melanoma, head and neck, liver or kidney cancer. CDR3s include the opening cysteine and the closing phenylalanine or tryptophan. Each record gives: J gene, V gene, clone size, D gene, CDR3 protein, CDR3 DNA. D genes are given only for firm matches. Size values are once, few and many counts, or a class for expanded clones, and some rows have none.

J: TRBJ2-3; V: TRBV28; size: NA; D: NA; CDR3: CASSLPTTLLAQFTDTQYF; DNA: TGTGCCAGCAGTTTGCCGACAACTTTACTGGCACAGTTCACAGATACGCAGTATTTT
J: TRBJ2-5; V: TRBV2; size: NA; D: TRBD2; CDR3: CASSLSGTSGQETQYF; DNA: TGTGCCAGCAGTCTTAGTGGGACTAGCGGCCAAGAGACCCAGTACTTC
J: TRBJ1-2; V: TRBV5-6; size: NA; D: TRBD1; CDR3: CASSPGQGAYGYTF; DNA: TGTGCCAGCAGCCCAGGACAGGGGGCCTATGGCTACACCTTC
J: TRBJ2-7; V: TRBV7-9; size: NA; D: NA; CDR3: CASSHRDLAPYEQYF; DNA: TGTGCCAGCAGTCACCGGGACCTCGCCCCCTACGAGCAGTACTTC
J: TRBJ2-1; V: TRBV6-5; size: NA; D: NA; CDR3: CASSYSRLAEQFF; DNA: TGTGCCAGCAGTTACTCCCGACTCGCAGAGCAGTTCTTC
J: TRBJ2-3; V: TRBV27; size: NA; D: TRBD2; CDR3: CASSLKLAGYTDTQYF; DNA: TGTGCCAGCAGTCTTAAACTAGCGGGATACACAGATACGCAGTATTTT
J: TRBJ2-7; V: TRBV27; size: NA; D: TRBD2; CDR3: CASSLYGTSALYEQYF; DNA: TGTGCCAGCAGTTTATATGGGACTAGCGCCTTATACGAGCAGTACTTC
J: TRBJ2-1; V: TRBV20-1; size: NA; D: NA; CDR3: CSGGIEQFF; DNA: TGCAGTGGTGGGATTGAGCAGTTCTTC
J: TRBJ2-1; V: TRBV7-9; size: NA; D: NA; CDR3: CASRPETRAYDEQFF; DNA: TGTGCCAGCAGACCAGAGACCCGGGCGTATGATGAGCAGTTCTTC
J: TRBJ2-7; V: TRBV28; size: NA; D: NA; CDR3: CASSTRVLGYEQYF; DNA: TGTGCCAGCAGTACTAGGGTTTTGGGGTACGAGCAGTACTTC
J: TRBJ2-1; V: TRBV5-8; size: large; D: TRBD2; CDR3: CASSLGLAEQFF; DNA: TGTGCCAGCAGCTTAGGACTAGCGGAGCAGTTCTTC
J: TRBJ2-7; V: TRBV27; size: NA; D: NA; CDR3: CASSFTGPYEQYF; DNA: TGTGCCAGCAGTTTTACAGGGCCCTACGAGCAGTACTTC
J: TRBJ2-1; V: TRBV27; size: NA; D: NA; CDR3: CASSLYPRSRYNEQFF; DNA: TGTGCCAGCAGTTTATACCCCCGGAGCCGCTACAATGAGCAGTTCTTC
J: TRBJ1-2; V: TRBV5-6; size: NA; D: TRBD1; CDR3: CASSSSGTGGVYGYTF; DNA: TGTGCCAGCAGCTCCTCCGGGACAGGGGGCGTCTATGGCTACACCTTC
J: TRBJ2-7; V: TRBV15; size: NA; D: TRBD1; CDR3: CATAPQGVLDEQYF; DNA: TGTGCCACTGCGCCCCAGGGGGTATTGGACGAGCAGTACTTC
J: TRBJ2-7; V: TRBV28; size: NA; D: NA; CDR3: CASTPPGRGPSNEQYF; DNA: TGTGCCAGCACCCCACCCGGCAGGGGCCCTTCCAACGAGCAGTACTTC
J: TRBJ1-1; V: TRBV5-5; size: NA; D: NA; CDR3: CASSFPLTTGSTEAFF; DNA: TGTGCCAGCAGCTTCCCCTTAACGACGGGCTCGACCGAAGCTTTCTTT
J: TRBJ2-1; V: TRBV4-2; size: NA; D: NA; CDR3: CASRVGGEQFF; DNA: TGTGCCAGCAGGGTTGGCGGTGAGCAGTTCTTC
J: TRBJ2-2; V: TRBV28; size: NA; D: NA; CDR3: CASWREELFF; DNA: TGTGCCAGCTGGAGAGAGGAGCTGTTTTTT
J: TRBJ2-5; V: TRBV15; size: NA; D: TRBD1; CDR3: CATSREGDRAFETQYF; DNA: TGTGCCACCAGCAGAGAGGGCGACAGGGCTTTCGAGACCCAGTACTTC
J: TRBJ1-1; V: TRBV6-6; size: NA; D: TRBD1; CDR3: CASSAGTGEAFF; DNA: TGTGCCAGCAGCGCCGGGACAGGGGAAGCTTTCTTT
J: TRBJ2-1; V: TRBV7-3; size: NA; D: TRBD2; CDR3: CASSTGTSGSEQFF; DNA: TGTGCCAGCAGCACAGGGACTAGCGGGAGTGAGCAGTTCTTC
J: TRBJ2-7; V: TRBV27; size: once; D: TRBD1; CDR3: CASSSTGSVTYEQYF; DNA: TGTGCCAGCAGTTCGACAGGGTCGGTTACCTACGAGCAGTACTTC
J: TRBJ1-3; V: TRBV7-9; size: NA; D: TRBD1; CDR3: CASTRDSSSGNTIYF; DNA: TGTGCCAGCACTCGGGACAGTAGCTCTGGAAACACCATATATTTT
J: TRBJ2-7; V: TRBV4-3; size: NA; D: TRBD2; CDR3: CASSQDLLAGEGQYF; DNA: TGCGCCAGCAGCCAAGATCTTCTCGCGGGAGAAGGGCAGTACTTC
J: TRBJ2-4; V: TRBV16; size: NA; D: TRBD2; CDR3: CASSQSLVSTSGRRNIQYF; DNA: TGTGCCAGCAGCCAATCGTTGGTTTCTACTAGCGGGAGGAGGAACATTCAGTACTTC
J: TRBJ2-1; V: TRBV28; size: NA; D: TRBD2; CDR3: CASSFPETSGVYNEQFF; DNA: TGTGCCAGCAGTTTTCCAGAGACTAGCGGAGTTTACAATGAGCAGTTCTTC
J: TRBJ1-2; V: TRBV2; size: NA; D: NA; CDR3: CASMGNGPYGYTF; DNA: TGTGCCAGCATGGGGAACGGCCCCTATGGCTACACCTTC
J: TRBJ2-7; V: TRBV28; size: NA; D: NA; CDR3: CASNKLGGPPYEQYF; DNA: TGTGCCAGCAATAAACTAGGGGGACCCCCCTACGAGCAGTACTTC
J: TRBJ2-4; V: TRBV5-4; size: NA; D: NA; CDR3: CASRPLASKNIQYF; DNA: TGTGCCAGCAGGCCCCTAGCGTCCAAAAACATTCAGTACTTC
J: TRBJ1-5; V: TRBV19; size: NA; D: NA; CDR3: CASSIGRSNQPQHF; DNA: TGTGCCAGTAGTATAGGTCGGAGCAATCAGCCCCAGCATTTT
J: TRBJ2-5; V: TRBV27; size: NA; D: NA; CDR3: CASSLNEGAYQETQYF; DNA: TGTGCCAGCAGTTTAAATGAGGGCGCTTACCAAGAGACCCAGTACTTC
J: TRBJ2-1; V: TRBV9; size: NA; D: NA; CDR3: CASSVVAGNYNEQFF; DNA: TGTGCCAGCAGCGTAGTTGCGGGGAACTACAATGAGCAGTTCTTC
J: TRBJ1-1; V: TRBV6-9; size: NA; D: NA; CDR3: CASSYTVLRTEAFF; DNA: TGTGCCAGCAGTTATACGGTTTTACGAACTGAAGCTTTCTTT
J: TRBJ2-1; V: TRBV7-9; size: NA; D: NA; CDR3: CASSSVGNEQFF; DNA: TGTGCCAGCAGCTCGGTAGGAAATGAGCAGTTCTTC
J: TRBJ2-1; V: TRBV5-4; size: NA; D: TRBD2; CDR3: CASSLLAGDDEQFF; DNA: TGTGCCAGCAGCCTTCTAGCGGGAGATGATGAGCAGTTCTTC
J: TRBJ2-7; V: TRBV28; size: NA; D: TRBD1; CDR3: CASTSWTGTYEQYF; DNA: TGTGCCAGCACCTCCTGGACAGGAACCTACGAGCAGTACTTC
J: TRBJ2-2; V: TRBV29-1; size: NA; D: NA; CDR3: CSVEDAGLNTGELFF; DNA: TGCAGCGTTGAAGATGCGGGACTGAACACCGGGGAGCTGTTTTTT
J: TRBJ1-1; V: TRBV7-6; size: NA; D: NA; CDR3: CASSLEGGMNTEAFF; DNA: TGTGCCAGCAGCTTAGAGGGGGGAATGAACACTGAAGCTTTCTTT
J: TRBJ2-3; V: TRBV5-8; size: medium-sized; D: NA; CDR3: CASSLGGIGSDTQYF; DNA: TGTGCCAGCAGCTTGGGAGGGATTGGATCAGATACGCAGTATTTT
J: TRBJ2-7; V: TRBV10-3; size: NA; D: TRBD2; CDR3: CAISEGLAIFAREQYF; DNA: TGTGCCATCAGTGAGGGACTAGCGATTTTCGCTAGGGAGCAGTACTTC
J: TRBJ1-2; V: TRBV7-9; size: once; D: NA; CDR3: CASSLGPLDYGYTF; DNA: TGTGCCAGCAGCTTAGGACCCCTTGATTATGGCTACACCTTC